The 16 T cell receptor beta chains below were found in one sample sequenced in a study of OX40 agonist ivuxolimab in advanced cancers. The assay was immunoSEQ multiplex PCR, and TCRdb's table has in-frame clones only and misses some. Of 36,000 or so clones in the sample, about 81% were seen once. Sample: CD4+ or CD8+ T cells sorted from blood, taken in a trial of the OX40 agonist ivuxolimab. Receptors were obtained from an adult with an advanced solid tumor such as melanoma, head and neck, liver or kidney cancer.

The chain couples TRBV25-1 to TRBJ1-2; D perhaps matches TRBD1 (5 bases). V dropped 2 bases and J dropped 4 bases, with 8 bases sitting between them. This CDR3 comprises 13 residues. Germline-derived CDR1 and CDR2 are MGHDK and SYGVNS. CDR3 DNA sequence: TGTGCCAGCAGTGAAGACAGAACCTATGGCTACACCTTC. Amino acids: CASSEDRTYGYTF.

The V call is TRBV11-2, the J call TRBJ2-1, with 8 bases aligning to TRBD2. J lost 4 bases, V lost 4 bases, and 6 bases had no gene match. CDR3 length equals 15 residues. In germline, CDR1 is SGHAT, CDR2 FQNNGV. The CDR3 region is CASSYPGTSYNEQFF. In DNA, the CDR3 is TGTGCCAGCAGCTATCCCGGGACTAGTTACAATGAGCAGTTCTTC.

The chain uses TRBV4-1 and TRBJ2-3; D ambiguous. The CDR3 is made up of 16 amino acids. V lost 4 bases to trimming and J lost 0 bases, with 14 bases between them. CDR1 MGHRA and CDR2 YSYEKL come from the germline V gene. The CDR3 DNA is TGCGCCAGCAGCCCCGCGGCTTCCCCTAGCACAGATACGCAGTATTTT. It yields the protein CASSPAASPSTDTQYF.

J is TRBJ2-1 and V is TRBV18; the D gene is possibly TRBD2 (6 bases). The CDR3 length is 16 residues. Germline V gives CDR1 KGHSH, CDR2 LQKENI. The V end lost 1 base, the J end lost 2 bases, and 12 bases lay between the germline ends. The CDR3 sequence: CASSPRGDPAYNEQFF. The CDR3, as DNA: TGTGCCAGCTCACCACGCGGGGACCCCGCCTACAATGAGCAGTTCTTC.

J is TRBJ1-2 and V is TRBV4-3; D call uncertain. The V gene's germline CDR1 is LGHNA and CDR2 YSLEER. The CDR3 has 10 residues. The V end lost 4 bases, the J end lost 8 bases, and 5 bases lay between the germline ends. The CDR3 is CASSLNGYTF. Here the CDR3 DNA reads TGCGCCAGCAGCCTAAACGGCTACACCTTC.

J is TRBJ1-1 and V is TRBV6-5; D remains ambiguous. Trimming stripped 2 bases from V and 2 bases from J, with 15 bases between. In germline, CDR1 is MNHEY, CDR2 SVGAGI. The CDR3 is 16 residues long. CDR3 loop: CASSYATIDRNTEAFF. The CDR3 nucleotides read TGTGCCAGCAGTTACGCAACCATTGATCGAAACACTGAAGCTTTCTTT.

This clone was counted only a few times. The V and J genes are TRBV11-2 and TRBJ1-6; 9 bases match TRBD1. V was pared by 1 base and J by 13 bases, with 5 bases of the junction left unmatched. The CDR3 covers 14 residues. Germline V gives CDR1 SGHAT, CDR2 FQNNGV. The CDR3 spells CASSLGPGTGPLHF. The CDR3 DNA follows: TGTGCCAGCAGCTTAGGGCCCGGGACAGGGCCCCTCCACTTT.

The gene calls are TRBV7-9 and TRBJ1-1; 8 positions agree with TRBD1. J was trimmed by 0 bases and V by 7 bases; bases with no gene match: 4. This CDR3 has 14 amino acids. In germline, CDR1 is SEHNR, CDR2 FQNEAQ (reference sequence). This CDR3 reads CASILTGVNTEAFF. CDR3 DNA: TGTGCCAGCATCCTGACAGGGGTGAACACTGAAGCTTTCTTT.

The chain employs TRBV18 and TRBJ2-2; 9 nucleotides agree with TRBD2. Germline V gene data show CDR1 as KGHSH and CDR2 as LQKENI. Trimming cost V 2 bases and J 0 bases; bases outside gene matches: 10. The CDR3 runs to 19 residues. CDR3 bases: TGTGCCAGCTCACCAAAAGGTTTAGCGGGAGCCGCGAACACCGGGGAGCTGTTTTTT. Amino acid sequence: CASSPKGLAGAANTGELFF.

The gene calls are TRBV27 and TRBJ1-2; 8 bases align to TRBD1. After removal of 6 bases from V and 4 bases from J, the junction contained 4 bases not matched to a gene. CDR1 and CDR2 from the germline V gene are MNHEY and SMNVEV (reference sequence). The CDR3 is 13 residues long. This CDR3 is CASRRQGFYGYTF. In DNA, the CDR3 is TGTGCCAGCAGGAGACAGGGGTTCTATGGCTACACCTTC.

The gene calls are TRBV5-7 and TRBJ2-2; D is possibly TRBD1 (6 bases). TRBV5-7 has ORF status, its function being uncertain. This CDR3 is 17 amino acids long. V lost 2 bases and J 3 bases, leaving 17 bases between the germline ends. CDR3 DNA sequence: TGTGCCAGCAGCTTTGGGCAGGGGTGGACTGACACCGGGGAGCTGTTTTTT. It yields the protein CASSFGQGWTDTGELFF.

The J gene is TRBJ1-4, the V gene TRBV29-1, with D possibly being TRBD1 (5 bases). Germline V CDR1 and CDR2: SQVTM, ANQGSEA. Trimming took off 4 bases at V and 6 bases at J, with 18 bases between the two ends. The CDR3 is 15 residues long. In nucleotides, the CDR3 is TGCAGCGTTGGCCTTACGGGGCTCATGGATGAAAAACTGTTTTTT. Protein sequence: CSVGLTGLMDEKLFF.

J is TRBJ2-1 and V is TRBV12-2; the DNA was not used to check the table's D call, TRBD2. TRBV12-2 is an annotated pseudogene. The CDR3 has 18 residues. The CDR3 DNA sequence: TGTGCAAGTCGCCTCCGGACTAGCGGGAAGTGCTCCTACAATGAGCAGTTCTTC. It translates to CASRLRTSGKCSYNEQFF.

The chain couples TRBV29-1 to TRBJ2-2; a weak D match, TRBD1 (6 bases). Germline V CDR1 and CDR2: SQVTM, ANQGSEA. Trimming removed 7 bases from V and 4 bases from J, with 19 bases in between. The CDR3 has 15 residues. The CDR3 reads CSGLRGWVSTGELFF. The CDR3 DNA reads as TGCAGCGGACTTAGGGGGTGGGTGAGCACCGGGGAGCTGTTTTTT.

The chain's CDR3 is CASSQDEDIQYF. CDR3 DNA sequence: TGCGCCAGCAGCCAAGATGAAGACATTCAGTACTTC. The chain recombines TRBV4-3 with TRBJ2-4; D unclear. The V and J ends lost 0 bases and 8 bases respectively, with 5 bases between them. This CDR3 is 12 amino acids long. From germline, CDR1 is LGHNA and CDR2 YSLEER.

This chain connects TRBV30 to TRBJ2-7; 12 bases align to TRBD1. This CDR3 comprises 14 residues. J lost 6 bases, V lost 4 bases, and 7 bases had no gene match. CDR1 is GTSNPN and CDR2 is SVGIG in the germline V gene (reference sequence). The CDR3 DNA reads as TGTGCCTGGACTGGGGGACAGGGGGCCATCGAGCAGTACTTC. It specifies CAWTGGQGAIEQYF.